This T cell receptor beta chain was recovered during a study of cytomegalovirus exposure and HLA in healthy donors (dated by TCRdb to 2016 to 2017). Notes on the research overall: A later analysis indicated that the 95 to 150 validation repertoires were generated on the platform also employed for the 600 to 750 repertoires of the first cohort. The study was designed to test whether signatures of past pathogen exposure could be identified by cataloging public T cell receptors. A separate validation cohort of 100 to 150 different subjects was used in addition to the approximately 670-subject first cohort. To predict cytomegalovirus infection status, the study brought together high-throughput TCR immunosequencing, statistical association of individual TCRs with disease status, and machine learning.

Receptor libraries were prepared by the immunoSEQ multiplex PCR assay. For the original study's pipeline: A statistical classification framework was built for diagnosing cytomegalovirus status from the catalog of TCR beta chain sequences. The table comes from immuneACCESS by way of TCRdb, which keeps in-frame sequences with V and J called. Part of the clones is missing from these tables; in studies checked, under half for an unresolved V gene and the rest for unknown reasons. V and J calls and clone size are given by that table; D and trimming were obtained from the DNA. Here the sample has fewer than 120,000 clones; around 90% occur a single time. In total, the top ten clones hold under 2% of the sample. Separate from the approximately 670-subject first cohort, the validation cohort of more than 90 subjects was the group to which the donors belonged. From the cysteine up to the phenylalanine, the CDR3 has a length of 12 residues. Only the CDR3 region is kept as DNA, spanning 36 bases read in frame from base 1. CDR1 MNHEY and CDR2 SVGAGI are derived from the germline V gene. V is clipped by 4 bases and J by 2 bases, and the sequence between their germline boundaries is 4 bases long.

Overall study results and their limits: While some public TCRs were present in many individuals, most TCR sequences turned up only very rarely across donors. The authors suggested that the approach could potentially be extended to other disease states and immunological phenotypes. The classifier was reported to diagnose cytomegalovirus status with high specificity and sensitivity in both the original cohort and the validation cohort. A later analysis had no HLA typing for the validation cohort, so co-occurrence there was scored across all 130 or so repertoires. The study listed 164 TCR beta chains as associated with cytomegalovirus. Of the cluster scores, roughly 95% were above 0 in a later analysis, which found that TCRs clustered in the first cohort also tended to co-occur in the 95 to 150 validation repertoires. In vitro tests confirmed that three of the cytomegalovirus-associated TCR beta chains recognize cytomegalovirus antigens.

In regard to this clone: Its antigen remains undetermined. No clone much larger than this one lies a single base away; base qualities are absent.

The sample was PBMCs. The source of this sequence is a woman aged 18 to 35 in good health and CMV-seronegative. The rearrangement combines TRBV6-5 with TRBJ2-3, with no confidently assigned D gene. The CDR3 here reads CASSFNTDTQYF. The DNA reads as follows: TGTGCCAGCAGTTTCAACACAGATACGCAGTATTTT.